Presented here are 26 T cell receptor beta chains from one specimen sequenced in a study of metastatic and nonmetastatic thyroid tumors. TCRdb re-called the PCR reads via MiXCR. Of over 20,000 clones in the sample, approximately 15% are singletons; the top ten hold under 11%. All patients were untreated before thyroid surgery. Sequenced: tumor tissue. Receptors were obtained from a female donor with papillary thyroid cancer or a benign thyroid nodule (not recorded which). Some clones in this sample may be carry-over from other donors' samples.

Comment on this clone: At one of its ends the junction is not consistent with the germline gene, which may arise from a read error. J is TRBJ1-2 and V is TRBV12-3 or TRBV12-4; D remains unclear. The CDR3 spans 12 residues. CDR3 nucleotides: TGTGCCAGCAGTTTAGACAGTAGGATCTACATCTTC. Protein: CASSLDSRIYIF.

In this sample, this clone turned up many times. The V and J genes are TRBV9 and TRBJ2-3; D might be TRBD2 (6 bases). Germline CDR1 SGDLS, CDR2 YYNGEE. This CDR3 region has 14 residues. V gave up 3 bases and J gave up 4 bases, with 12 bases separating them. For the CDR3, the DNA is TGTGCCAGCAGCGCAGGACTATCGCCAGATACGCAGTATTTT. Translated: CASSAGLSPDTQYF.

Details on this clone: Since a much larger clone is just one base distant, this may be a read error. The CDR3 loop is CASSQNPGVQFF. CDR3 DNA: TGTGCCAGCAGCCAAAACCCCGGGGTGCAGTTCTTC. This rearrangement joins TRBV14 to TRBJ2-1; D possibly corresponds to TRBD2 (5 bases). The V gene's germline CDR1 is SGHDN and CDR2 FVKESK. The CDR3 runs 12 residues. With 2 bases removed from V and 12 bases from J, the gap between germline ends came to 11 bases.

This clone was recorded many times. Here the CDR3 reads CASSPGLFNEQFF. The CDR3 bases are TGTGCCAGCAGCCCCGGACTCTTCAATGAGCAGTTCTTC. V is TRBV5-4 and J is TRBJ2-1; D may be TRBD2 (5 bases). V dropped 4 bases and J dropped 6 bases, with 11 bases sitting between them. The CDR3 contains 13 residues. Germline V gene sequence: CDR1 SGHNT, CDR2 YYREEE (reference sequence).

The J gene is TRBJ2-1, the V gene TRBV5-4; 8 bases map to TRBD1. The CDR3 is 16 residues long. Germline V CDR1 and CDR2: SGHNT, YYREEE (reference sequence). V dropped 1 base and J dropped 1; count of bases not matched to a gene: 4. CDR3 in DNA: TGTGCCAGCAGCTTGTTGGGGACAGGATCCTACAATGAGCAGTTCTTC. This translates into CASSLLGTGSYNEQFF.

This clone appeared many times. The chain combines TRBV11-3 with TRBJ2-5; D not resolved. V was shortened by 1 base and J by 1 base, with 4 bases between the two germline ends. Germline V lookup: CDR1 SGHNT, CDR2 YENEEA. The CDR3 runs to 13 residues. In DNA form, the CDR3 reads TGTGCCAGCAGCTTAGGGGCCCAAGAGACCCAGTACTTC. Its translation is CASSLGAQETQYF.

This clone was detected only a few times. The chain couples TRBV19 to TRBJ2-7; 10 nucleotides align to TRBD2. CDR1 LNHDA and CDR2 SQIVND come from the germline V gene (reference sequence). V dropped 2 bases and J dropped 3; count of bases not matched to a gene: 1. This CDR3 comprises 14 residues. In DNA form, the CDR3 reads TGTGCCAGTAGTATAACTAGCGGGGTCTACGAGCAGTACTTC. Translating it yields CASSITSGVYEQYF. The full variable domain, with the rest looked up from reference TRBV19 and TRBJ2-7, is DGGITQSPKYLFRKEGQNVTLSCEQNLNHDAMYWYRQDPGQGLRLIYYSQIVNDFQKGDIAEGYSVSREKKESFPLTVTSAQKNPTAFYLCASSITSGVYEQYFGPGTRLTVT.

As concerns this clone: A much larger clonotype is one base distant, so this may be a read error. The chain joins TRBV9 to TRBJ2-6, with D hard to call. The V gene lost 4 bases and the J gene lost 1 base, with 9 bases spanning the gap. There are 15 residues in the CDR3. Germline V gives CDR1 SGDLS, CDR2 YYNGEE. CDR3 DNA sequence: TGTGCCAGCAGCTCCCATGGGTCTGGGGCCAACGTCCTGACTTTC. Its protein product is CASSSHGSGANVLTF.

Regarding this clone: Mismatch with germline at one junction end may stem from a read error. The CDR3 bases are TGCGCCAGCAGCCAAGCGGAACCGGGAGCGGGTAGCGAGCAGCACTTC. The encoded protein is CASSQAEPGAGSEQHF. This sequence joins TRBV4-1 and TRBJ2-7; tentative D call: TRBD2 (6 bases). The CDR3 runs 16 residues. Germline CDR1 and CDR2: MGHRA and YSYEKL.

The gene calls are TRBV7-6 and TRBJ2-3; 7 nucleotides match TRBD2. V lost 7 bases to trimming and J lost 5 bases; unmatched junction nucleotides: 9. Per the germline V gene, CDR1 is SGHVS and CDR2 is FNYEAQ. CDR3 length equals 14 residues. CDR3 coding DNA: TGTGCCAGCATCTTGGCGGGAGATGGAGATACGCAGTATTTT. Amino acid sequence: CASILAGDGDTQYF.

This clone was found many times. The chain combines TRBV28 with TRBJ1-2, with TRBD1 matching 9 bases. Germline trimming cut 7 bases from V and 4 bases from J; bases unmatched to any gene: 7. CDR3 size: 14 residues. Germline loops: CDR1 MDHEN, CDR2 SYDVKM. DNA for the CDR3: TGTGCCAGCACCCTTACAGGGGGCGGCTATGGCTACACCTTC. Encoded protein: CASTLTGGGYGYTF.

This clone was recorded at least ten times. The chain carries TRBV6-6 and TRBJ1-1; D is unclear. Trimming cost V 0 bases and J 4 bases, with 9 bases left between them. CDR3 length: 14 amino acids. Germline CDR1 is MNHNY and CDR2 is SVGAGI (reference sequence). CDR3 in DNA: TGTGCCAGCAGTTACTCAAGCGGATTCACTGAAGCTTTCTTT. It yields the protein CASSYSSGFTEAFF.

This clone was seen ten or more times. The chain joins TRBV12-3 or TRBV12-4 to TRBJ2-2; D gene unclear. With 3 bases removed from V and 4 bases from J, the gap between germline ends came to 12 bases. The CDR3 is made up of 15 amino acids. The CDR3 DNA reads TGTGCCAGCAGTTTCGGCGTAAAGAGCACCGGGGAGCTGTTTTTT. Translating it yields CASSFGVKSTGELFF.

This clone was counted between two and nine times. An end of the junction does not agree with germline; a read error may underlie this. This chain connects TRBV6-1 to TRBJ2-2; 8 bases map to TRBD2. The CDR3 sequence is 15 residues long. The germline gives CDR1 MNHNS, CDR2 SASEGT. This CDR3 is CAIRSGGAVTVELFF. The CDR3 DNA sequence: TGTGCCATCAGATCCGGGGGGGCGGTCACCGTGGAGCTGTTTTTT.

The chain recombines TRBV6-1 with TRBJ1-5; the D is unclear. The CDR3 contains 11 residues. Germline V gene lookup returns CDR1 MNHNS and CDR2 SASEGT. V was clipped by 8 bases and J by 11 bases, with 13 bases between them. The CDR3 is CASGVNKTQHF. The CDR3 DNA is TGTGCCAGCGGGGTAAATAAGACCCAGCATTTT.

This clone is judged medium-sized (0.01 to 0.1%). V and J are TRBV15 and TRBJ1-6; possibly TRBD1 for D (5 bases). The ends were cut back, 0 bases at V and 10 bases at J, with 13 bases in the middle. The CDR3 has 15 residues. Germline V CDR1 and CDR2: LNHNV, YYDKDF (reference sequence). This chain's CDR3 is CATSRDRGVGSPLHF. CDR3 sequence (DNA): TGTGCCACCAGCAGAGATCGAGGGGTTGGGTCACCCCTCCACTTT.

Worth noting for this clone: One end of the junction varies from germline; a read error may be responsible. The rearrangement joins TRBV15 to TRBJ2-3, with D tentatively TRBD1 (5 bases). This CDR3 comprises 15 residues. Looked up from germline, CDR1 is LNHNV and CDR2 is YYDKDF (reference sequence). The CDR3 coding sequence is TGTTCCACCAGCGTCGAAGGACATGGCACAGATACGCAGTATTTT. Encoded protein: CSTSVEGHGTDTQYF.

Ten or more counts support this clone. The gene calls are TRBV29-1 and TRBJ1-4, with unresolved D. Germline assignment: CDR1 SQVTM and CDR2 ANQGSEA. The CDR3 runs 11 residues. V was shortened by 4 bases and J by 11 bases, with 11 bases between the two germline ends. The CDR3 loop is CSVGDGGKLFF. CDR3 DNA: TGCAGCGTTGGAGATGGTGGGAAACTGTTTTTT.

With regard to this clone: The germline gene is not matched at one end of the junction; a read error may be the cause. The genes are TRBV19 and TRBJ1-5, with unresolved D. The CDR3 has 13 amino acids. The germline V gene encodes CDR1 LNHDA and CDR2 SQIVND (reference sequence). The CDR3 loop is CAISARTVQPQHF. The CDR3 DNA follows: TGTGCCATTAGTGCCCGGACTGTTCAGCCCCAGCATTTT.

This clone occurred many times. This rearrangement joins TRBV20-1 to TRBJ2-1, with 15 bases lining up with TRBD2. The germline CDR1 and CDR2 sequences are DFQATT and SNEGSKA (reference sequence). After removal of 7 bases from V and 0 bases from J, the junction contained 4 bases not matched to a gene. CDR3 length: 16 residues. CDR3 protein: CSVGTSGRSSYNEQFF. The CDR3 DNA follows: TGCAGTGTTGGGACTAGCGGGAGGAGCTCCTACAATGAGCAGTTCTTC.

V and J are TRBV7-9 and TRBJ2-7; 9 bases agree with TRBD1. Germline V gene lookup returns CDR1 SEHNR and CDR2 FQNEAQ (reference sequence). The CDR3 covers 14 residues. V lost 2 bases, J lost 4 bases, and 3 bases stayed unmatched. The CDR3 DNA reads TGTGCCAGCAGCTTATGGACAGGGGCTTACGAGCAGTACTTC. This gives the protein CASSLWTGAYEQYF.

On this clone itself: This CDR3 is missing its conserved last phenylalanine or tryptophan, likely due to a read error. V is TRBV19 and J is TRBJ2-2; D is unclear. The CDR3 consists of 13 residues. Germline V gene data show CDR1 as LNHDA and CDR2 as SQIVND (reference sequence). Trimming cost V 3 bases and J 4 bases, with 6 bases left between them. This chain's CDR3 is CASSILSTGELFS. The CDR3 DNA follows: TGTGCCAGTAGTATCCTGTCCACCGGGGAGCTGTTTTCT.

This clone appeared many times. The rearrangement links TRBV19 to TRBJ2-7; 12 positions agree with TRBD2. Per the germline V gene, CDR1 is LNHDA and CDR2 is SQIVND (reference sequence). This CDR3 has 14 residues. V was clipped by 11 bases and J by 3 bases; unmatched bases: 8. The CDR3 sequence is CAGTKTSGSYEQYF. The DNA for the CDR3 is TGTGCCGGTACCAAGACTAGCGGGAGCTACGAGCAGTACTTC.

There are many counts of this clone. The chain has TRBV5-5 and TRBJ2-1, with a tentative D call TRBD1 (5 bases). CDR1 and CDR2 (germline): SGHKS, YYEKEE (reference sequence). The ends were cut back, 4 bases at V and 7 bases at J, with 9 bases in the middle. The CDR3 covers 12 residues. CDR3 in amino acids: CASSPQGNEQFF. The DNA for the CDR3 is TGTGCCAGCAGCCCGCAGGGTAATGAGCAGTTCTTC.

This clone has a handful of counts. At one end, the junction sequence differs from germline, possibly due to a read error. The rearrangement uses TRBV6-1 and TRBJ1-5; tentative D call: TRBD1 (5 bases). CDR1 is MNHNS and CDR2 is SASEGT in the germline V gene. The CDR3 sequence is 13 residues long. CDR3 protein: CSSDSGLNQPQHF. The CDR3 DNA sequence: TGTTCCAGTGACAGCGGATTAAATCAGCCCCAGCATTTT.

By proportion, this clone is large (0.1 to 1%). The rearrangement uses TRBV27 and TRBJ2-3; D possibly matches TRBD1 or TRBD2 (5 bases each). Germline CDR1 is MNHEY and CDR2 is SMNVEV (reference sequence). This CDR3 is 15 amino acids long. V was shortened by 2 bases and J by 1 base, with 10 bases between the two germline ends. The CDR3 bases are TGTGCCAGCAGTTTAGAGGGGTTAGGCACAGATACGCAGTATTTT. Translation gives CASSLEGLGTDTQYF.